This TCR beta chain was obtained from a study of blood T cells in healthy people across ages. The authors ran a second PCR of 7 to 11 cycles using a sample-barcoded 5' primer and a J-beta primer mix. Each CDR3 protein gets one entry after TCRdb re-called the 5' RACE reads with MiXCR. The sample contains approximately 1,700,000 distinct CDR3 sequences, roughly two fifths of which appear only once. V dropped 5 bases and J dropped 3 bases, with 11 bases sitting between them. Germline V gene lookup returns CDR1 SGHRS and CDR2 YFSETQ. CDR3 length: 13 amino acids. Donors each provided 7.5 to 10 milliliters of peripheral blood.

Source material: blood. This clonotype was obtained from a human donor in good health. The gene calls are TRBV5-1 and TRBJ1-2; D is ambiguous. This CDR3 is CASRFGSDYGYTF. The CDR3 DNA reads TGCGCCAGCAGGTTCGGCTCCGACTATGGCTACACCTTC.